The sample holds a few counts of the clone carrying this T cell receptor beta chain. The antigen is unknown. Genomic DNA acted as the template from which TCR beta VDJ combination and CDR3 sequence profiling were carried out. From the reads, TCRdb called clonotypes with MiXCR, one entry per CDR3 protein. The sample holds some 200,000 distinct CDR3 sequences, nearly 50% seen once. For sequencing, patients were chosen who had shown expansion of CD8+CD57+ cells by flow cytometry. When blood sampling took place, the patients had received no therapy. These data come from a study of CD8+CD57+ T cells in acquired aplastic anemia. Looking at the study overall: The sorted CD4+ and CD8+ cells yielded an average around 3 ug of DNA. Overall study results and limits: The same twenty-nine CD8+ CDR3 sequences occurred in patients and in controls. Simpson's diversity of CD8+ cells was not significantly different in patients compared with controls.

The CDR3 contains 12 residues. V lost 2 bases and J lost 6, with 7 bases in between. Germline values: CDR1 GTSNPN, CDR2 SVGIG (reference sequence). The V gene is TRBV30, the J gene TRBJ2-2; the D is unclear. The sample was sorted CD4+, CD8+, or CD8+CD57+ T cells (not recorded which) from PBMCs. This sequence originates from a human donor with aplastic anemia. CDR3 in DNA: TGTGCCTGGAGTTTCCAGCCCGGGGAGCTGTTTTTT. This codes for CAWSFQPGELFF.